These T cell receptor beta chains were read from a single sample in a study of a mutant IDH1 vaccine in newly diagnosed glioma. No cognate antigen is known for these TCRs. Sequenced by immunoSEQ multiplex PCR; TCRdb stores in-frame clones only, minus some. This repertoire shows roughly 120,000 clones, about 82% found once; its top ten account for 5% to 6%. The sequenced sample was PBMCs, obtained from a glioma patient whose treatment included an IDH1 peptide vaccine. The source is a man in his forties or fifties with glioma. CDR3s include the opening cysteine and the closing phenylalanine or tryptophan. The D gene is left open where the match is weak. Clone size is not always given. Where it is, it says once, few, many or a class for expanded clones.

>.|TRBJ2-5|.|TRBV6-5
TGTGCCAGCAGTTACTCTAGTCAGGGTGAGACCCAGTACTTC
CASSYSSQGETQYF
>TRBD2|TRBJ2-5|.|TRBV5-3
TGTGCCAGAAGCTCGGGACTAGCGGGGAATCAAGAGACCCAGTACTTC
CARSSGLAGNQETQYF
>.|TRBJ2-5|.|TRBV7-8
TGTGCCAGCAGCTACCGGGGGCAAGAGACCCAGTACTTC
CASSYRGQETQYF
>.|TRBJ2-7|.|TRBV25-1
TGTGCCAGCAGTGAACCGACGGGTCGGGGTTCCTACGAGCAGTACTTC
CASSEPTGRGSYEQYF
>TRBD1|TRBJ1-2|.|TRBV14
TGTGCCAGCAGCCTCCGGGACAGGGACTATGGCTACACCTTC
CASSLRDRDYGYTF
>TRBD1|TRBJ1-1|few|TRBV28
TGTGCCAGCAGTTTATGGAGGGGGCAGGACACTGAAGCTTTCTTT
CASSLWRGQDTEAFF
>TRBD1|TRBJ2-1|.|TRBV4-3
TGCGCCAGCAGCCAAGTTGAAGGGGGCGAGCAGTTCTTC
CASSQVEGGEQFF
>.|TRBJ2-2|once|TRBV4-3
TGCGCCAGCAGCCAAGATATCGGTATGGGGGAGCTGTTTTTT
CASSQDIGMGELFF
>.|TRBJ2-7|.|TRBV9
TGTGCCAGCAGCGTAGCTGGGAACTACGAGCAGTACTTC
CASSVAGNYEQYF
>.|TRBJ2-1|.|TRBV7-9
TGTGCCAGCAGGGCGAGGGGTAGCTCCTACAATGAGCAGTTCTTC
CASRARGSSYNEQFF
>.|TRBJ1-6|.|TRBV30
TGTGCCTGGAGTCTGGGAAATTCACCCCTCCACTTT
CAWSLGNSPLHF
>.|TRBJ1-5|.|TRBV4-1
TGCGCCAGCAGCCAAGGCCGGCGGTCGGATCAGCCCCAGCATTTT
CASSQGRRSDQPQHF
>TRBD1|TRBJ2-7|.|TRBV7-3
TGTGCCAGCAGTAAGACAGGGGTCCACGAGCAGTACTTC
CASSKTGVHEQYF
>TRBD1|TRBJ2-7|.|TRBV4-3
TGCGCCAGCAGCCAAGACGACAGGGTTCACGAGCAGTACTTC
CASSQDDRVHEQYF
>.|TRBJ1-1|few|TRBV5-6
TGTGCCAGCAGCTCCAGTTACACTGAAGCTTTCTTT
CASSSSYTEAFF
>.|TRBJ1-2|.|TRBV15
TGTGCCACCAGCAGAGATAGACAGGTTGGGGCCTACACCTTC
CATSRDRQVGAYTF
>.|TRBJ2-7|.|TRBV30
TGTGCCTGGAAGGGGAAGGGGCTATACGAGCAGTACTTC
CAWKGKGLYEQYF
>TRBD1|TRBJ2-7|.|TRBV28
TGTGCCAGCAGTCCCCACCCGACAGGGACCAACTACGAGCAGTACTTC
CASSPHPTGTNYEQYF
>TRBD1|TRBJ2-5|.|TRBV4-1
TGCGCCAGCAGCCAGACAGGGCTATCGCGAGAGACCCAGTACTTC
CASSQTGLSRETQYF
>.|TRBJ2-7|.|TRBV6-1
TGTGCCAGCAGTCCGTATACGTCCTACGAGCAGTACTTC
CASSPYTSYEQYF
>.|TRBJ2-1|.|TRBV15
TGTGCCACCAGCAGAGATCAGGGCTCCTACAATGAGCAGTTCTTC
CATSRDQGSYNEQFF
>.|TRBJ2-7|.|TRBV29-1
TGCAGCGTTGAAGATTGGGAAGGGAATAACTACGAGCAGTACTTC
CSVEDWEGNNYEQYF
>.|TRBJ2-3|once|TRBV4-3
TGCGCCAGCAGCCCCGGAGGAAGTACTAGCACAGATACGCAGTATTTT
CASSPGGSTSTDTQYF
>.|TRBJ1-1|.|TRBV7-2
TGTGCCAGCAGCTTCCAAGGCGGCACTGAAGCTTTCTTT
CASSFQGGTEAFF
>.|TRBJ1-5|.|TRBV28
TGTGCCAGCAGCTCTATGGGGGGTGGGCAGCCCCAGCATTTT
CASSSMGGGQPQHF
>.|TRBJ2-5|.|TRBV5-1
TGCGCCAGCAGCTTGGGGGTCCAAACCCAAGAGACCCAGTACTTC
CASSLGVQTQETQYF
>TRBD1|TRBJ1-2|.|TRBV5-1
TGCGCCAGCAGACGGGACAGCTATGGCTACACCTTC
CASRRDSYGYTF
>.|TRBJ2-7|.|TRBV2
TGTGCCAGCAGTGAGACGCCGAGCTCCTACGAGCAGTACTTC
CASSETPSSYEQYF
>.|TRBJ2-7|.|TRBV4-3
TGCGCCAGCAGCCAGGCCATTTCGGACATCTACGAGCAGTACTTC
CASSQAISDIYEQYF
>TRBD1|TRBJ1-1|few|TRBV7-6
TGTGCCAGCAGCTTAACAGGGGGAACTGAAGCTTTCTTT
CASSLTGGTEAFF
>.|TRBJ2-2|.|TRBV5-8
TGTGCCAGCAGCTTGCGGGGGGCGAACGCCGGGGAGCTGTTTTTT
CASSLRGANAGELFF
>.|TRBJ2-2|.|TRBV19
TGTGCCAGTAGTATAGGAAGCCGGGGAGGGAACACCGGGGAGCTGTTTTTT
CASSIGSRGGNTGELFF
>.|TRBJ2-7|.|TRBV6-5
TGTGCCAGCAGTTACTCTGAAGGGACCTACGAGCAGTACTTC
CASSYSEGTYEQYF
>TRBD2|TRBJ2-7|.|TRBV5-4
TGTGCCAGCAGCCCCCGGGAGGGCCGGATTTACGAGCAGTACTTC
CASSPREGRIYEQYF
>TRBD1|TRBJ1-2|.|TRBV9
TGTGCCAGCGACAGGGGGCAAAGCGTTAACTATGGCTACACCTTC
CASDRGQSVNYGYTF
>TRBD2|TRBJ2-5|.|TRBV7-2
TGTGCCAGCAGCTTAGTAAGCGGGGTTCAAGAGACCCAGTACTTC
CASSLVSGVQETQYF
>.|TRBJ2-2|.|TRBV4-3
TGCGCCAGCAGCCAAGGACCGAACACCGGGGAGCTGTTTTTT
CASSQGPNTGELFF
>.|TRBJ1-2|.|TRBV21-1
TGTGCCAGCAGCCCGCACCGGGACTGTAGTAACTATGGCTACACCTTC
CASSPHRDCSNYGYTF
>TRBD2|TRBJ2-1|.|TRBV2
TGTGCCAGCAGCGGACTAGCGGGGGCCGAGCAGTTCTTC
CASSGLAGAEQFF
>.|TRBJ2-2|.|TRBV19
TGTGCCAGTTTATGGAGGCAGAACACCGGGGAGCTGTTTTTT
CASLWRQNTGELFF
>TRBD1|TRBJ2-4|.|TRBV19
TGTGCCAGTAGTTCAACGGGACAGGGGAACATTCAGTACTTC
CASSSTGQGNIQYF
>.|TRBJ1-6|.|TRBV5-1
TGCGCCAGCAGCGTCATTCCGAGGTCTAGTAATTCACCCCTCCACTTT
CASSVIPRSSNSPLHF
>.|TRBJ1-2|.|TRBV11-2
TGTGCCAGCAGCCTAACAGGGTCGCGGGGCTACACCTTC
CASSLTGSRGYTF
>.|TRBJ1-2|once|TRBV10-2
TGCGCCAGCAGGCAACAGGGCCACTATGGCTACACCTTC
CASRQQGHYGYTF
>TRBD2|TRBJ2-3|.|TRBV5-6
TGTGCCAGCAGCGTTCTAGCGGGGGCCCTGAGCACAGATACGCAGTATTTT
CASSVLAGALSTDTQYF
>.|TRBJ2-3|.|TRBV30
TGTGCCTGGAGATGGGAGTTGGCAGATACGCAGTATTTT
CAWRWELADTQYF
>TRBD1|TRBJ2-7|.|TRBV5-4
TGTGCCAGCAGTTCTCCTGGGGACAGTCCCTACGAGCAGTACTTC
CASSSPGDSPYEQYF
>.|TRBJ2-4|once|TRBV10-3
TGTGCCATCAGTGAGTCGTCAGGACGGAACATTCAGTACTTC
CAISESSGRNIQYF
>.|TRBJ2-1|once|TRBV5-1
TGCGCCAGCAGCCCCAAGATTTCGGAGGATGAGCAGTTCTTC
CASSPKISEDEQFF
>TRBD2|TRBJ2-2|.|TRBV28
TGTGCCAGCAGTTTAGTTCCCGGGAGGGCCGACGGCACCGGGGAGCTGTTTTTT
CASSLVPGRADGTGELFF
>.|TRBJ1-3|.|TRBV30
TGTGCCTGGGGTGTTTCTGGAAACACCATATATTTT
CAWGVSGNTIYF